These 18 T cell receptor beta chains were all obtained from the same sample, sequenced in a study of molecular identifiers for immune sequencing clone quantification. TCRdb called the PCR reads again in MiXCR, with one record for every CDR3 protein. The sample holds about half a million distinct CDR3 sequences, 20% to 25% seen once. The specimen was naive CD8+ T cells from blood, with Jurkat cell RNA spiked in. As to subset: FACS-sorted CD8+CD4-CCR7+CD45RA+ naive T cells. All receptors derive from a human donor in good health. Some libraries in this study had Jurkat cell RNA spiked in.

The CDR3 sequence: CASSQDFAENTGELFF. Here the CDR3 DNA reads TGCGCCAGCAGCCAAGATTTCGCCGAAAACACCGGGGAGCTGTTTTTT. The chain combines TRBV4-3 with TRBJ2-2; D remains ambiguous. Trimming stripped 0 bases from V and 2 bases from J, with 10 bases between. Germline V CDR1 and CDR2: LGHNA, YSLEER. CDR3 length: 16 residues.

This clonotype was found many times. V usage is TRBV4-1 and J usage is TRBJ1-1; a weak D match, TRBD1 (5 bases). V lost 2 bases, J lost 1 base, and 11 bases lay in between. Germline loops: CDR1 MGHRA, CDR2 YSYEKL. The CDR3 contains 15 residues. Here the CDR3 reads CASSQSRDPNTEAFF. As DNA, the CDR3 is TGCGCCAGCAGCCAAAGCAGGGATCCGAACACTGAAGCTTTCTTT.

The CDR3 spells CASSEGDGELFF. The DNA of the CDR3 is TGCGCCAGCAGTGAAGGGGACGGGGAGCTGTTTTTT. This chain connects TRBV10-2 to TRBJ2-2; possibly TRBD1 for D (5 bases). In germline, CDR1 is WSHSY, CDR2 SAAADI. The CDR3 sequence is 12 residues long. Trimming shortened V by 3 bases and J by 7 bases, and 6 bases separated the two germline ends.

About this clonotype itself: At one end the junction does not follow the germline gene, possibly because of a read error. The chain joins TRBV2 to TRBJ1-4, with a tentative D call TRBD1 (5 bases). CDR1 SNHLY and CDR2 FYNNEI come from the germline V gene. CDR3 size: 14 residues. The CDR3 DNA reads TGTGCCAGCAGTGAAATGGCAGGGAGTGAAAAACCGTTTTTT. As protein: CASSEMAGSEKPFF.

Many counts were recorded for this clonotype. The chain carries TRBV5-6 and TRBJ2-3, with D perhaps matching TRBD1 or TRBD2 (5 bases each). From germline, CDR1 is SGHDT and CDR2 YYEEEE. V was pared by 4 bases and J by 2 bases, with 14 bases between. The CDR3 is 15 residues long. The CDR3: CASSVGPGFTDTQYF. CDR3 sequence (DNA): TGTGCCAGCAGCGTGGGGCCGGGGTTCACAGATACGCAGTATTTT.

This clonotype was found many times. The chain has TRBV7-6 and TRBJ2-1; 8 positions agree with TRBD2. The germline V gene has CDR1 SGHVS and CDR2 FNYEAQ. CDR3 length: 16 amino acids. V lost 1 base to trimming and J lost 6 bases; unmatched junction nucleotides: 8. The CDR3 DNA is TGTGCCAGCAGCTTAGTTTGGTCTAGCGGGTCCAATGAGCAGTTCTTC. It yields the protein CASSLVWSSGSNEQFF.

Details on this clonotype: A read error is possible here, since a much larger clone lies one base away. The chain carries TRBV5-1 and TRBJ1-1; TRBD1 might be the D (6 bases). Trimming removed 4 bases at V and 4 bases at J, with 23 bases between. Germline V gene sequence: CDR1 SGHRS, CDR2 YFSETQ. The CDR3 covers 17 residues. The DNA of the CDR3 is TGCGCCAGCAGCGAGAGGGGGGGCTTCGCAATGAGCACTGAAGCTTTCTTT. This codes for CASSERGGFAMSTEAFF.

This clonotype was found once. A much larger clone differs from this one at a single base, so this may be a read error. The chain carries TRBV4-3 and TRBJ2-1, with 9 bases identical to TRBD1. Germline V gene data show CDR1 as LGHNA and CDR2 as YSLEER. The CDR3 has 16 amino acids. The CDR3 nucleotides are TGCGCCAGCAGCCAGGGGACAGGGCTGGCCTACACTGAGCAGTTCTTC. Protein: CASSQGTGLAYTEQFF.

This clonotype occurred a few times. CDR3: CASSQLAGVFSNEQFF. CDR3 nucleotide sequence: TGTGCCAGCAGCCAATTGGCGGGAGTTTTTAGCAATGAGCAGTTCTTC. The chain couples TRBV14 to TRBJ2-1, with 7 positions matching TRBD2. Germline CDR1 is SGHDN and CDR2 is FVKESK. The CDR3 is 16 amino acids. V lost 2 bases, J lost 6 bases, and 10 bases stayed unmatched.

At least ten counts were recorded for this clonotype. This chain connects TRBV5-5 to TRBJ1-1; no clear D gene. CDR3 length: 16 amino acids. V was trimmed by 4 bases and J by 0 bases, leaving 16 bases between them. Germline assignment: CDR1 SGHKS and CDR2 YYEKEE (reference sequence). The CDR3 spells CASSDSMLELNTEAFF. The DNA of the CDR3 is TGTGCCAGCAGCGATTCAATGTTGGAGTTGAACACTGAAGCTTTCTTT.

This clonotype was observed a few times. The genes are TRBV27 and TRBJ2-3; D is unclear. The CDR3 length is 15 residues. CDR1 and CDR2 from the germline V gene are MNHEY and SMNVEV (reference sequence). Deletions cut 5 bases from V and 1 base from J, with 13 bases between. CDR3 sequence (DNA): TGTGCCAGCAGTCCTAGGGTAACTGGCACAGATACGCAGTATTTT. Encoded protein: CASSPRVTGTDTQYF.

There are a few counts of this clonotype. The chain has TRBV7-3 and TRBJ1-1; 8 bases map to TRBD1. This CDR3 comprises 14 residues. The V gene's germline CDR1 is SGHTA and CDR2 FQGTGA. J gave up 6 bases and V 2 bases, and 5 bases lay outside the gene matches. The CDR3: CASSLSGGGAEAFF. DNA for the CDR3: TGTGCCAGCAGCTTATCAGGGGGCGGCGCTGAAGCTTTCTTT.

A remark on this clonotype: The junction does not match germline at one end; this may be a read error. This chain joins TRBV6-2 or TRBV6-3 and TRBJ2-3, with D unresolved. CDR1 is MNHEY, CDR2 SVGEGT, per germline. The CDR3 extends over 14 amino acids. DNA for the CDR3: TGTGCCAGCAGTTACTCGACAAGCACAAATACGCAGTATTTT. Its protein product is CASSYSTSTNTQYF.

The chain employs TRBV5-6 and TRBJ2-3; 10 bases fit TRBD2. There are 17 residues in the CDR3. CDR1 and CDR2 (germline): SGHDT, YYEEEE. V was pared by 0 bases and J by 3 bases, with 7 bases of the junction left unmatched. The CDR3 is CASSLEAGGLGTDTQYF. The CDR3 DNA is TGTGCCAGCAGCTTGGAAGCGGGGGGGCTAGGGACAGATACGCAGTATTTT.

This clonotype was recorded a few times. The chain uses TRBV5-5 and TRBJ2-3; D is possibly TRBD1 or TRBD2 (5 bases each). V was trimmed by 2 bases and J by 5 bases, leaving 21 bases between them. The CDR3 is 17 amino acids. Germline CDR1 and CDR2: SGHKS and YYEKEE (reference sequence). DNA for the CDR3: TGTGCCAGCAGCTTCGACACTCTTACGGGACCGGGAGATACGCAGTATTTT. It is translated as CASSFDTLTGPGDTQYF.

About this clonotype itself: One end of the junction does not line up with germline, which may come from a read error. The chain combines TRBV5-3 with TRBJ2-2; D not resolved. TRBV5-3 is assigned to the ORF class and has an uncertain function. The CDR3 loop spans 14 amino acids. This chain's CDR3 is CASSLWSNTGELFF. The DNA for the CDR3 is TGTGCCAGCAGCTTGTGGTCGAACACCGGGGAGCTGTTTTTT.

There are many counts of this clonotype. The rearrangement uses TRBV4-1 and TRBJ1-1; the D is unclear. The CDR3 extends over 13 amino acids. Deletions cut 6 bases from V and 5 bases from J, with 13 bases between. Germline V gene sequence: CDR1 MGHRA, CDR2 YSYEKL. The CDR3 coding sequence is TGCGCCAGCAGTTTTTGGCAAGAAACTGAAGCTTTCTTT. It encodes CASSFWQETEAFF.

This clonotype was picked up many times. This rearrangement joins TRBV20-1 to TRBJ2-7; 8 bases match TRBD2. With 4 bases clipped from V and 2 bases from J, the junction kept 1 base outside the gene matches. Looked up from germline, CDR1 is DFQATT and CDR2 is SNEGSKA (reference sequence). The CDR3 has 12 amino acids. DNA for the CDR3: TGCAGTGCTAAGGGACTAGCCTACGAGCAGTACTTC. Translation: CSAKGLAYEQYF.